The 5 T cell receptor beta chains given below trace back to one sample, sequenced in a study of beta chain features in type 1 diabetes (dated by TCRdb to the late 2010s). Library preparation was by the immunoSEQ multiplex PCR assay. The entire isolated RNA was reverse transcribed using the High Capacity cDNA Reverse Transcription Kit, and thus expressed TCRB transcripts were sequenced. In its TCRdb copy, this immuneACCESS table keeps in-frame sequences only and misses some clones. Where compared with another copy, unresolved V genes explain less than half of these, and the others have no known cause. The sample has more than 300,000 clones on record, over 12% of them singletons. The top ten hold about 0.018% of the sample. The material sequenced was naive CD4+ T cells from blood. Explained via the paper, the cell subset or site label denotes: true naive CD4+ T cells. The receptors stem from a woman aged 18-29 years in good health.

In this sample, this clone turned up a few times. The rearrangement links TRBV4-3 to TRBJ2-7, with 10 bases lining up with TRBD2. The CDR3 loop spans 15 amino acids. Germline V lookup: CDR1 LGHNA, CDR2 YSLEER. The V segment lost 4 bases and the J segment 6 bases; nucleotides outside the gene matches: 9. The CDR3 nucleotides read TGCGCCAGCAGCCCCTCAGGGACTAGCGCAGTCGAGCAGTACTTC. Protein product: CASSPSGTSAVEQYF.

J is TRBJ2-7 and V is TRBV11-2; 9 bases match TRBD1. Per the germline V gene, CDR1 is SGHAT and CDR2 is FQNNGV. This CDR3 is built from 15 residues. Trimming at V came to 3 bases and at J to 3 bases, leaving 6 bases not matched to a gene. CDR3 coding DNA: TGTGCCAGCAGCTTTCGGGACAGGGCCTACTACGAGCAGTACTTC. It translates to CASSFRDRAYYEQYF.

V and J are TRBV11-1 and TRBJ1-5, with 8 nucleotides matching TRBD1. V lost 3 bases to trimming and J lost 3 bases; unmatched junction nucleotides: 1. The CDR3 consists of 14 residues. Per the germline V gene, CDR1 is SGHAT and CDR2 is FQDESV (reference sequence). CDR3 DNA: TGTGCCAGCAGCTTGACAGGGGCCAATCAGCCCCAGCATTTT. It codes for CASSLTGANQPQHF.

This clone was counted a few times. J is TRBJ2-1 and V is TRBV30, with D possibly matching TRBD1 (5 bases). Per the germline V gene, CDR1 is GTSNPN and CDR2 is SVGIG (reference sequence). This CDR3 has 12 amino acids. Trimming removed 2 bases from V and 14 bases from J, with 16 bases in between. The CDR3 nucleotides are TGTGCCTGGAGTCTGGGGCCGGGCCACGAGTTCTTC. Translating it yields CAWSLGPGHEFF.

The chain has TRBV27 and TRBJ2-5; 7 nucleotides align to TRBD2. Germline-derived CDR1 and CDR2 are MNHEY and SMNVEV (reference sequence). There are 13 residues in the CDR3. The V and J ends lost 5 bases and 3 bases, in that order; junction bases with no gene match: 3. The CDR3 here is CASSRAGEETQYF. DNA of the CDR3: TGTGCCAGCAGTCGGGCGGGGGAAGAGACCCAGTACTTC.